Presented here are 2 T cell receptor beta chains from one specimen sequenced in a study of OX40 agonist ivuxolimab in advanced cancers. Generated by immunoSEQ multiplex PCR, the TCRdb table keeps only in-frame clones and is missing some. This table holds roughly 58,000 clones, roughly 85% found once. Specimen: CD4+ or CD8+ T cells sorted from blood, collected in a trial of the OX40 agonist ivuxolimab. Every receptor here comes from an adult with an advanced solid tumor such as melanoma, head and neck, liver or kidney cancer.

V and J are TRBV19 and TRBJ2-7; TRBD1 aligns across 7 bases. The germline CDR1 and CDR2 sequences are LNHDA and SQIVND (reference sequence). V was clipped by 1 base and J by 6 bases; unmatched bases: 9. The CDR3 length is 15 residues. DNA for the CDR3: TGTGCCAGTAGTATAGGGACCAAGACAGGGCGCGAGCAGTACTTC. Translating it yields CASSIGTKTGREQYF.

J is TRBJ2-7 and V is TRBV5-6; D is unclear. The V gene lost 0 bases and the J gene lost 0 bases, with 4 bases spanning the gap. CDR3 length equals 13 residues. The germline V gene encodes CDR1 SGHDT and CDR2 YYEEEE. The CDR3 nucleotides are TGTGCCAGCAGCTTGGGCAGCTCCTACGAGCAGTACTTC. Translated, it gives CASSLGSSYEQYF.